The clone carrying this T cell receptor (beta chain) showed up many times. Its specificity is not known. This sample is part of a study of T cells in Graves' hyperthyroidism and ophthalmopathy. Findings and limits, study-wide: Onset of ophthalmopathy came a median roughly 6 months after the model predicted it.

Trimming cost V 6 bases and J 6 bases; bases outside gene matches: 6. Germline CDR1 MNHNY, CDR2 SVGAGI (reference sequence). This CDR3 comprises 15 residues. Regions amplified from RNA transcripts were the TCR beta CDR3 regions. The HTBI primer set served for first-round RT-PCR of the TCR CDR3. A single record per CDR3 protein comes from TCRdb applying MiXCR to the multiplex PCR reads. This sample carries about 98,000 distinct CDR3 sequences, 35% to 45% of them seen once, and the ten largest clones take more than 8.5%. The sample consisted of peripheral blood or thyroid tissue (not recorded which). This chain connects TRBV6-6 to TRBJ1-6, with TRBD1 matching 9 bases. The clonotype was recovered from a woman under 40 with Graves' hyperthyroidism. For the CDR3, the DNA is TGTGCCAGCAGAATACAGGGGGCGGGTAATTCACCCCTCCACTTT. Translation gives CASRIQGAGNSPLHF.